This T cell receptor (beta chain) stems from a study of CD4 and CD8 cells across lung adenocarcinoma regions. TCRdb ran MiXCR on the PCR reads and lists one entry per CDR3 protein. Of 9,500 to 12,000 distinct CDR3 sequences listed, roughly 53% were seen once; the top ten hold 20%. The germline CDR1 and CDR2 sequences are MNHNS and SASEGT. The CDR3 is 15 amino acids. The patients had localized lung adenocarcinoma, a non-small cell subtype. This chain joins TRBV6-1 and TRBJ2-3; 9 positions agree with TRBD1. The last part of the DNA fits TRBJ2-1 better; the J call may be wrong. Material for sequencing was CD4+ T cells from the center of a lung tumor. The sequence came from a male donor with lung adenocarcinoma. The CD4 and CD8 labels of this study may be unreliable. Here the CDR3 reads CASSQTGTGTYEQFF. The CDR3 DNA sequence: TGTGCCAGCAGTCAAACCGGGACAGGGACCTACGAGCAGTTCTTC.